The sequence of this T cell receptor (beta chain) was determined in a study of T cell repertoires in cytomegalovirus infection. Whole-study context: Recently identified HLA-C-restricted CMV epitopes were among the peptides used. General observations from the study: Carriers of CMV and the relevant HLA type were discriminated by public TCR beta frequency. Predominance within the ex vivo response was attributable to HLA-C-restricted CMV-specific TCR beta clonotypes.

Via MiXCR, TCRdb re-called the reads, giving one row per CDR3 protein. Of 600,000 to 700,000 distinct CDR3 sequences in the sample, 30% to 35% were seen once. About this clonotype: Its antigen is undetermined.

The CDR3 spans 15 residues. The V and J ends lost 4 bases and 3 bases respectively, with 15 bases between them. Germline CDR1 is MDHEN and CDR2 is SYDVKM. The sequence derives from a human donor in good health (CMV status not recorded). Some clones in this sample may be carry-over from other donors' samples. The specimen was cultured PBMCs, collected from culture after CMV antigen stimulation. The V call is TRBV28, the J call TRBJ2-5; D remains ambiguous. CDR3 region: CASSSLLLSKETQYF. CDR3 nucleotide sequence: TGTGCCAGCAGTTCCCTCTTACTGTCGAAAGAGACCCAGTACTTC. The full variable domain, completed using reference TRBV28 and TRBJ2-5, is DVKVTQSSRYLVKRTGEKVFLECVQDMDHENMFWYRQDPGLGLRLIYFSYDVKMKEKGDIPEGYSVSREKKERFSLILESASTNQTSMYLCASSSLLLSKETQYFGPGTRLLVL.